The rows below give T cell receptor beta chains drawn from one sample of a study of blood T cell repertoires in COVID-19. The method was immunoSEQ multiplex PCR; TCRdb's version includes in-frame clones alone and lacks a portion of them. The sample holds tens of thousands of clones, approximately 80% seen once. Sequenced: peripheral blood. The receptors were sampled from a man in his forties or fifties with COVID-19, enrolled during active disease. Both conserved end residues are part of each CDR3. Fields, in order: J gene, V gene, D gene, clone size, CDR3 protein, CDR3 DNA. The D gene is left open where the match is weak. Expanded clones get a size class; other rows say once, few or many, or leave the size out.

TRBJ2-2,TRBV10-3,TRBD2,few,CAITSPDGSGGPNTGELFF,TGTGCCATCACCTCCCCCGATGGTAGCGGGGGTCCGAACACCGGGGAGCTGTTTTTT
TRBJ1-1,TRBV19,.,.,CASRFSGRAFF,TGTGCCAGTAGGTTCTCAGGGAGGGCTTTCTTT
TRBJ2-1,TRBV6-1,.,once,CASSELGAGVQFF,TGTGCCAGCAGTGAACTGGGAGCGGGTGTGCAGTTCTTC
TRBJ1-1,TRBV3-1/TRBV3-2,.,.,CASSPIQGESEAFF,TGTGCCAGCAGCCCAATACAGGGTGAATCTGAAGCTTTCTTT
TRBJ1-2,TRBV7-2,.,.,CASSHPAGAGVGGYTF,TGTGCCAGCAGCCATCCCGCGGGGGCAGGGGTTGGTGGCTACACCTTC
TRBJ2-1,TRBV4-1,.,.,CASSQGFGTYNEQFF,TGCGCCAGCAGCCAAGGGTTCGGGACCTACAATGAGCAGTTCTTC
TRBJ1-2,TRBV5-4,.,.,CASSLDRDYGYTF,TGTGCCAGCAGCTTAGACAGAGACTATGGCTACACCTTC
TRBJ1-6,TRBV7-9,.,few,CASSYGQLSPLHF,TGTGCCAGCAGCTATGGACAGCTTTCACCCCTCCACTTT
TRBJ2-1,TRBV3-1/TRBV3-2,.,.,CASRNAGGEQFF,TGTGCCAGCAGAAATGCGGGTGGGGAGCAGTTCTTC
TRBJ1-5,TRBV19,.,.,CASSIAGGRWQPQHF,TGTGCCAGTAGTATTGCCGGGGGGCGCTGGCAGCCCCAGCATTTT
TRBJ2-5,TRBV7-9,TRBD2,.,CASSFTSGGEETQYF,TGTGCCAGCAGCTTTACTAGCGGGGGGGAAGAGACCCAGTACTTC
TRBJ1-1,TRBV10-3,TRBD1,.,CAIRGTGWNTEAFF,TGTGCCATCAGGGGGACAGGGTGGAACACTGAAGCTTTCTTT
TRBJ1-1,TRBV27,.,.,CASNFLAGPTEAFF,TGTGCCAGCAACTTCTTGGCAGGGCCCACTGAAGCTTTCTTT
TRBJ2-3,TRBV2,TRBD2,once,CASMMLAGASGTQYF,TGTGCCAGCATGATGCTAGCGGGGGCCTCCGGTACGCAGTATTTT
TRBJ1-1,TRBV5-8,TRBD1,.,CASSRHRGRGTEAFF,TGTGCCAGCAGCCGTCACAGGGGGCGCGGCACTGAAGCTTTCTTT
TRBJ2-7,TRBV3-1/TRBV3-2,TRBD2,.,CASSQSSSGGAGFHEQYF,TGTGCCAGCAGCCAAAGCTCTAGCGGGGGGGCCGGGTTCCACGAGCAGTACTTC
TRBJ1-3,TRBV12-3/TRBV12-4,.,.,CASGSLGNTIYF,TGTGCCAGCGGTTCGTTGGGAAACACCATATATTTT
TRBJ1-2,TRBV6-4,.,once,CASSEFQGRGYTF,TGTGCCAGCAGTGAATTTCAGGGTAGGGGCTACACCTTC
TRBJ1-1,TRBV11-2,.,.,CASSSRWGGEGKAFF,TGTGCCAGCAGCTCCAGATGGGGCGGTGAAGGAAAAGCTTTCTTT
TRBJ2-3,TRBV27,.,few,CASNPRRGRDKPFTDTQYF,TGTGCCAGCAACCCGCGCAGGGGCAGGGATAAACCGTTCACAGATACGCAGTATTTT
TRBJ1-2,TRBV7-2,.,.,CASSLQGWDGYTF,TGTGCCAGCAGCTTACAGGGTTGGGATGGCTACACCTTC
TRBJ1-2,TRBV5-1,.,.,CASSRDSDYGYTF,TGCGCCAGCAGCCGAGACAGTGACTATGGCTACACCTTC
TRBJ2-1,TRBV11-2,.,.,CASSFRQNNEQFF,TGTGCCAGCAGCTTTAGACAAAACAATGAGCAGTTCTTC
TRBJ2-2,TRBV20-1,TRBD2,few,CSASRPTGGPTGELFF,TGCAGTGCTAGTCGGCCCACGGGGGGGCCGACCGGGGAGCTGTTTTTT
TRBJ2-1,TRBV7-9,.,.,CASASWRAGNNEQFF,TGTGCCAGCGCCTCGTGGCGGGCAGGTAATAATGAGCAGTTCTTC
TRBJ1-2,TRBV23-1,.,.,CASSQSSVLNYGYTF,TGCGCCAGCAGTCAATCGTCCGTGTTGAACTATGGCTACACCTTC
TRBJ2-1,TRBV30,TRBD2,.,CAWAAGSGGASTYNEQFF,TGTGCCTGGGCCGCGGGTAGCGGGGGGGCGAGTACCTACAATGAGCAGTTCTTC
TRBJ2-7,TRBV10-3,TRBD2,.,CAISEAQLSGTSGGALYEQYF,TGTGCCATCAGTGAGGCGCAACTTTCCGGGACTAGCGGGGGAGCGCTCTACGAGCAGTACTTC
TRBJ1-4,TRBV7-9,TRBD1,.,CASSLAGQGNEKLFF,TGTGCCAGCAGCTTAGCGGGACAGGGGAATGAAAAACTGTTTTTT
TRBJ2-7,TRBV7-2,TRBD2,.,CASRMGWGGEQYF,TGTGCCAGCAGGATGGGGTGGGGAGGGGAGCAGTACTTC
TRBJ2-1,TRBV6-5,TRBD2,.,CASSVTSGLSNEQFF,TGTGCCAGCAGCGTTACTAGCGGTCTTTCCAATGAGCAGTTCTTC
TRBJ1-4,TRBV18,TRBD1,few,CASSQGQDNEKLFF,TGTGCCAGCTCACAGGGACAGGACAATGAAAAACTGTTTTTT
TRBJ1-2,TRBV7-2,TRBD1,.,CASSLGQGRRGYTF,TGTGCCAGCAGCTTAGGACAGGGAAGAAGGGGCTACACCTTC
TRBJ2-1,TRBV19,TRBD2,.,CASQTSGTSYDEQFF,TGTGCCAGTCAAACCTCCGGGACTAGCTATGATGAGCAGTTCTTC
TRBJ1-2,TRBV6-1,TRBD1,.,CASSEGRGNGYTF,TGTGCCAGCAGTGAAGGCAGGGGGAATGGCTACACCTTC
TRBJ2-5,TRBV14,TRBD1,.,CASSQDTTGGYGTQYF,TGTGCCAGCAGCCAAGATACGACAGGGGGCTATGGGACCCAGTACTTC
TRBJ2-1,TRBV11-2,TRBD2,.,CASSFTSGAYNEQFF,TGTGCCAGCAGCTTTACTAGCGGGGCCTACAATGAGCAGTTCTTC
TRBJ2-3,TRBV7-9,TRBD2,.,CASSLAVAGDTDTQYF,TGTGCCAGCAGCTTAGCGGTGGCGGGGGATACAGATACGCAGTATTTT
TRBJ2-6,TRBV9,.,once,CASSAPVEVLTGANVLTF,TGTGCCAGCAGCGCCCCGGTTGAGGTCCTGACTGGGGCCAACGTCCTGACTTTC
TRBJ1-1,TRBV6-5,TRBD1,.,CASNPTGGNTEAFF,TGTGCCAGCAACCCGACAGGGGGGAACACTGAAGCTTTCTTT
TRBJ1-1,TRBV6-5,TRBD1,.,CASSSTTGAGEAFF,TGTGCCAGCAGTTCAACGACAGGGGCAGGTGAAGCTTTCTTT